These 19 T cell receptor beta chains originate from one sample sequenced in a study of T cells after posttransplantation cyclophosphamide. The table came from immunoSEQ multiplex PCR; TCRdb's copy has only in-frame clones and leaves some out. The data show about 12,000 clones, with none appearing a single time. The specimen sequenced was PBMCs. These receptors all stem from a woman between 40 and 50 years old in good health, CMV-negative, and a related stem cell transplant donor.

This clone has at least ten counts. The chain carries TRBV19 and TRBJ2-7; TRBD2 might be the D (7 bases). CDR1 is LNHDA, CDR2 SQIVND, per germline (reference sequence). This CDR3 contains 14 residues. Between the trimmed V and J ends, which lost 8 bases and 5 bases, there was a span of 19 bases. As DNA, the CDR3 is TGTGCCAGTCGGGGTCGGGGGGCCGTCGACGAGCAGTACTTC. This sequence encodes CASRGRGAVDEQYF.

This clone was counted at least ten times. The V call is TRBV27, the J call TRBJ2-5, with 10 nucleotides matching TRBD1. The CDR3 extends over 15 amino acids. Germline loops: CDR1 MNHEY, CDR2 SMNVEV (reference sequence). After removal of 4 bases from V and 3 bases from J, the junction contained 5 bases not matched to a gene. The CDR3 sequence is CASSSLGTGEETQYF. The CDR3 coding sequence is TGTGCCAGCAGTTCGCTCGGGACAGGGGAAGAGACCCAGTACTTC.

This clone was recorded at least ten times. CDR3 bases: TGTGCCAGCAGTTCCCAGACAGGGTTCTCCTACGAGCAGTACTTC. This translates into CASSSQTGFSYEQYF. The rearrangement joins TRBV28 to TRBJ2-7; 7 bases agree with TRBD1. Looked up from germline, CDR1 is MDHEN and CDR2 is SYDVKM. The CDR3 is made up of 15 amino acids. The trim removed 4 bases at V and 0 bases at J, leaving 6 bases unmatched.

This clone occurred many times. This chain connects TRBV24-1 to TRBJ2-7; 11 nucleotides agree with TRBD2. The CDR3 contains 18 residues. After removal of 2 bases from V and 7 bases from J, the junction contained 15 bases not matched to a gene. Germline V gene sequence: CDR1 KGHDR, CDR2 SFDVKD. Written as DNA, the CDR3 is TGTGCCACCAGTGATTCGGCTAGCGGGAGGTCTGGTTCTAGGGAGCAGTACTTC. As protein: CATSDSASGRSGSREQYF.

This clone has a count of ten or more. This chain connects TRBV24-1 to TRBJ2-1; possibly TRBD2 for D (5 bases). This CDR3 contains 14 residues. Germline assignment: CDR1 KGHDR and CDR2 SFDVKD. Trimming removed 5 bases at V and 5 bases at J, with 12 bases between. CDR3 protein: CATSGAGINNEQFF. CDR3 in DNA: TGTGCCACCAGTGGGGCGGGCATAAACAATGAGCAGTTCTTC.

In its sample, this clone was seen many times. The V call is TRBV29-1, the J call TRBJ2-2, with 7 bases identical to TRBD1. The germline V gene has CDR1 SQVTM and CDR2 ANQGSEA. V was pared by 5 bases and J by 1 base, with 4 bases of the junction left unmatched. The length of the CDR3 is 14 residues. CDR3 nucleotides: TGCAGCGTTTACAGGGGTGAGAACACCGGGGAGCTGTTTTTT. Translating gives CSVYRGENTGELFF.

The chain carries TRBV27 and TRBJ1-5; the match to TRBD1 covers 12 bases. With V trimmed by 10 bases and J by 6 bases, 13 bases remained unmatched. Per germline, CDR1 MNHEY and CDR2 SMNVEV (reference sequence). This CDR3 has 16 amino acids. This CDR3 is CATRGTGGGKGQPQHF. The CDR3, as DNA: TGTGCCACTAGGGGGACAGGGGGCGGGAAGGGTCAGCCCCAGCATTTT.

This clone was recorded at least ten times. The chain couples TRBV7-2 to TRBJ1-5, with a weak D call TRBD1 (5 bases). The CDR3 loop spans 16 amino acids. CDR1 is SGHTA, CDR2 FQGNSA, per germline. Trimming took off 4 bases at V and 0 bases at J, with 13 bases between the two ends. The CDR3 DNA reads TGTGCCAGCAGCTCGGGGGGATCGGTTAGCAATCAGCCCCAGCATTTT. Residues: CASSSGGSVSNQPQHF.

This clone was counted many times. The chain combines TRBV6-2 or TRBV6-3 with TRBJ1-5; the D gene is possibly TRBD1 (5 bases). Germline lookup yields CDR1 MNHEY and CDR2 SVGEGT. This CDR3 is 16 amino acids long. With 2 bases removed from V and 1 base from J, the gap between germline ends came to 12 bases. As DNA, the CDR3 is TGTGCCAGCAGTTACCAGGGCAGGGTAAGCAATCAGCCCCAGCATTTT. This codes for CASSYQGRVSNQPQHF.

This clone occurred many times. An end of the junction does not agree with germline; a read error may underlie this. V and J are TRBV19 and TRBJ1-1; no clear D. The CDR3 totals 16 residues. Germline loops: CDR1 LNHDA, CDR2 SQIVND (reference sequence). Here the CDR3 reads CASSIVEGRMNTQAFF. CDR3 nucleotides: TGTGCCAGTAGTATAGTGGAGGGCAGAATGAACACTCAAGCTTTCTTT.

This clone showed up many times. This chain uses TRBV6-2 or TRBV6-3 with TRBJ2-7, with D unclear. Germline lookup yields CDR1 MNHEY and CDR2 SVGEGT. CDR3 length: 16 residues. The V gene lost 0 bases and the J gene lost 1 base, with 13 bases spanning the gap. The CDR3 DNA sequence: TGTGCCAGCAGTTACTCGATAACTGGGCTATCCTACGAGCAGTACTTC. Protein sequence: CASSYSITGLSYEQYF.

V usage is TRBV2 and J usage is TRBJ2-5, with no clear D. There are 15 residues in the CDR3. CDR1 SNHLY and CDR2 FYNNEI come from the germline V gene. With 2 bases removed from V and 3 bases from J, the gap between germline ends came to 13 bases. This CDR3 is CASSEITGREETQYF. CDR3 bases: TGTGCCAGCAGTGAAATTACGGGTCGGGAAGAGACCCAGTACTTC.

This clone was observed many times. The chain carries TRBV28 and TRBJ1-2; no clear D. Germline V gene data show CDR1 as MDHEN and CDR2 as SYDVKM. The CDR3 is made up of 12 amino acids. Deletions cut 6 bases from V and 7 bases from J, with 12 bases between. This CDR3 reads CASRPSGVGYTF. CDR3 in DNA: TGTGCCAGCAGACCAAGCGGGGTTGGCTACACCTTC.

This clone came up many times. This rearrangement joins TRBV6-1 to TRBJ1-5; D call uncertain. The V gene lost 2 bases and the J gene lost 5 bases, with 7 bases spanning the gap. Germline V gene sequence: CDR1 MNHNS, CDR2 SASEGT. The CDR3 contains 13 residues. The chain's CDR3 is CASSEYYDQPQHF. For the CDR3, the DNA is TGTGCCAGCAGTGAATACTATGATCAGCCCCAGCATTTT.

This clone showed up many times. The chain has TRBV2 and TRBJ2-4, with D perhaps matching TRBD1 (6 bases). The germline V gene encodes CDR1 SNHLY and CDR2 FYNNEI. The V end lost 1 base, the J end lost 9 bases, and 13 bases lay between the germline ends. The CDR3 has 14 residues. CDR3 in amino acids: CASSEDRADGIQYF. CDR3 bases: TGTGCCAGCAGTGAAGACAGGGCAGATGGCATTCAGTACTTC.

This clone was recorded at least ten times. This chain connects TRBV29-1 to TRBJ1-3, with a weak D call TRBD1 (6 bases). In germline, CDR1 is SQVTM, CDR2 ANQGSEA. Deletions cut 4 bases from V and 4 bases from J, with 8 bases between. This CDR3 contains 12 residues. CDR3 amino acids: CSVGQAGNTIYF. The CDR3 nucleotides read TGCAGCGTTGGACAGGCGGGAAACACCATATATTTT.

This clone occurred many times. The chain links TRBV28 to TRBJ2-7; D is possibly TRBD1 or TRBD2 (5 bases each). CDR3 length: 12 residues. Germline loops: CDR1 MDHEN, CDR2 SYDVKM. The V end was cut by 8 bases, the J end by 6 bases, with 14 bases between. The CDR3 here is CASEGQGSEQYF. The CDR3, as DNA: TGTGCCAGCGAGGGGCAGGGCTCCGAGCAGTACTTC.

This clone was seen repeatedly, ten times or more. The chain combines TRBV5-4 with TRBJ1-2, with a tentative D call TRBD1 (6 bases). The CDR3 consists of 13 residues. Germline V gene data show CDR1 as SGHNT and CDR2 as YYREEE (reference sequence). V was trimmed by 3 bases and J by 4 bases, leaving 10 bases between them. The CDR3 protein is CASSWDTGYGYTF. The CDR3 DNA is TGTGCCAGCAGCTGGGACACCGGCTATGGCTACACCTTC.

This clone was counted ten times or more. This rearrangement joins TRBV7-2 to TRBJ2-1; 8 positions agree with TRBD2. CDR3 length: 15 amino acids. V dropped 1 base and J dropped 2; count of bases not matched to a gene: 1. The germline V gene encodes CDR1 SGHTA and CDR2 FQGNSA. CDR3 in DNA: TGTGCCAGCAGCTTAGAGGGACTAGCCTACAATGAGCAGTTCTTC. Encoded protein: CASSLEGLAYNEQFF.